A single sample gave rise to the 25 T cell receptor beta chains below, sequenced in a study of blood T cell repertoires in COVID-19 (TCRdb year 2020). The library was prepared using the immunoSEQ multiplex PCR assay. TCRdb took over this immuneACCESS table, retaining in-frame rearrangements with V and J assigned. Such tables are incomplete; in checked studies, under half of the missing clones stem from an unresolved V gene, and the remainder is unexplained. Here the sample has under 300,000 clones; around 85% occur a single time. In total, the top ten clones hold roughly 4% of the sample. Sequencing used peripheral blood. The receptor set was obtained from a woman between 40 and 50 years old with active or convalescent COVID-19.

This clone was picked up a small number of times. The chain is built from TRBV5-1 and TRBJ1-2; weak D call: TRBD1 (6 bases). V was trimmed by 4 bases and J by 6 bases, leaving 10 bases between them. The CDR3 extends over 12 amino acids. Germline V gene data show CDR1 as SGHRS and CDR2 as YFSETQ. The CDR3 reads CASSTYRDGYTF. The CDR3 DNA is TGCGCCAGCAGCACTTACAGGGATGGCTACACCTTC. The whole variable domain, filled in from reference TRBV5-1 and TRBJ1-2, reads KAGVTQTPRYLIKTRGQQVTLSCSPISGHRSVSWYQQTPGQGLQFLFEYFSETQRNKGNFPGRFSGRQFSNSRSEMNVSTLELGDSALYLCASSTYRDGYTFGSGTRLTVV.

The rearrangement links TRBV9 to TRBJ1-1; tentative D call: TRBD1 (6 bases). The CDR3 sequence is 13 residues long. V shed 3 bases and J shed 3 bases, with 9 bases lying between them. Germline V lookup: CDR1 SGDLS, CDR2 YYNGEE. CDR3 residues: CASSDNRDTEAFF. The CDR3 DNA reads TGTGCCAGCAGCGATAACAGGGACACTGAAGCTTTCTTT.

The chain uses TRBV3-1 (or the pseudogene TRBV3-2) and TRBJ2-1; D not certain. V was cut by 0 bases and J by 1 base, with 7 bases left in between. Germline V gene sequence: CDR1 LGHDT, CDR2 YNNKEL (reference sequence). This CDR3 contains 15 residues. The CDR3 DNA reads as TGTGCCAGCAGCCAAGATGTCAGTTCCTACAATGAGCAGTTCTTC. This translates into CASSQDVSSYNEQFF.

This chain connects TRBV2 to TRBJ1-2; the match to TRBD1 covers 9 bases. CDR3 length: 14 residues. Germline CDR1 is SNHLY and CDR2 is FYNNEI. Unmatched junction bases numbered 5, after V lost 5 bases and J lost 4 bases. The CDR3 loop reads CASSTGGSSYGYTF. The DNA for the CDR3 is TGTGCCAGCAGTACAGGGGGCTCGAGCTATGGCTACACCTTC.

The rearrangement uses TRBV29-1 and TRBJ1-1; TRBD1 is a possible D gene (5 bases). The CDR3 consists of 17 residues. The germline V gene encodes CDR1 SQVTM and CDR2 ANQGSEA. The V end lost 6 bases, the J end lost 3 bases, and 26 bases lay between the germline ends. The CDR3 region is CSVCGGSVNVGYTEAFF. As DNA, the CDR3 is TGCAGCGTATGTGGGGGGTCGGTTAACGTCGGATACACTGAAGCTTTCTTT.

This chain connects TRBV2 to TRBJ2-7; TRBD2 agrees at 8 bases. Per germline, CDR1 SNHLY and CDR2 FYNNEI. The CDR3 loop spans 15 amino acids. Trimming removed 9 bases from V and 4 bases from J; junction bases left unmatched: 14. CDR3 DNA: TGTGCCAGTGGACCCGGGGGACTAGGCCTTTACGAGCAGTACTTC. Translation: CASGPGGLGLYEQYF. Full variable domain (missing parts from reference TRBV2 and TRBJ2-7): EPEVTQTPSHQVTQMGQEVILRCVPISNHLYFYWYRQILGQKVEFLVSFYNNEISEKSEIFDDQFSVERPDGSNFTLKIRSTKLEDSAMYFCASGPGGLGLYEQYFGPGTRLTVT.

In its sample, this clone was seen once. The chain combines TRBV20-1 with TRBJ1-1; D not certain. CDR1 and CDR2 (germline): DFQATT, SNEGSKA (reference sequence). CDR3 length equals 11 residues. V lost 0 bases and J lost 5, with 4 bases in between. DNA for the CDR3: TGCAGTGCTAGAGATCAAACTGAAGCTTTCTTT. Residues: CSARDQTEAFF.

This rearrangement joins TRBV4-1 to TRBJ1-2; a possible D gene is TRBD1 (5 bases). The CDR3 consists of 18 residues. V lost 1 base to trimming and J lost 4 bases, with 22 bases between them. Germline V gene data show CDR1 as MGHRA and CDR2 as YSYEKL. In nucleotides, the CDR3 is TGCGCCAGCAGCCAAGCGCCGTCCGGGGGGATATACAGCTATGGCTACACCTTC. Translated, it gives CASSQAPSGGIYSYGYTF.

V usage is TRBV28 and J usage is TRBJ1-4; 7 bases map to TRBD1. J was trimmed by 5 bases and V by 7 bases; bases with no gene match: 4. Germline CDR1 is MDHEN and CDR2 is SYDVKM. This CDR3 is built from 13 residues. CDR3 loop: CASTGQENEKLFF. The CDR3, as DNA: TGTGCCAGCACAGGACAGGAGAATGAAAAACTGTTTTTT. The full variable domain, rest sourced from reference TRBV28 and TRBJ1-4, is DVKVTQSSRYLVKRTGEKVFLECVQDMDHENMFWYRQDPGLGLRLIYFSYDVKMKEKGDIPEGYSVSREKKERFSLILESASTNQTSMYLCASTGQENEKLFFGSGTQLSVL.

The chain links TRBV18 to TRBJ2-2; D is unclear. Germline assignment: CDR1 KGHSH and CDR2 LQKENI. V lost 3 bases and J 4 bases, leaving 12 bases between the germline ends. The CDR3 covers 15 residues. The CDR3 here is CASSPRGVFTGELFF. The CDR3 DNA reads TGTGCCAGCTCACCGCGAGGTGTTTTCACCGGGGAGCTGTTTTTT.

The chain joins TRBV5-4 to TRBJ1-6, with a tentative D call TRBD1 (6 bases). The length of the CDR3 is 18 residues. Trimming removed 0 bases from V and 0 bases from J, with 13 bases in between. Germline-derived CDR1 and CDR2 are SGHNT and YYREEE (reference sequence). CDR3 sequence (DNA): TGTGCCAGCAGCTTGGCCCGTGGGGGCGCCTCCTATAATTCACCCCTCCACTTT. It yields the protein CASSLARGGASYNSPLHF.

The chain links TRBV12-3 or TRBV12-4 to TRBJ1-2; D not certain. The CDR3 extends over 12 amino acids. The V gene lost 3 bases and the J gene lost 7 bases, with 9 bases spanning the gap. DNA of the CDR3: TGTGCCAGCAGTTTTCGTGAGGGTGGCTACACCTTC. Protein: CASSFREGGYTF.

V usage is TRBV30 and J usage is TRBJ1-6; D unresolved. Germline V lookup: CDR1 GTSNPN, CDR2 SVGIG (reference sequence). The CDR3 covers 14 residues. Trimming left V 4 bases short and J 8 bases short, with 15 bases between. The CDR3 sequence is CAWTAQPADSPLHF. As DNA, the CDR3 is TGTGCCTGGACCGCGCAACCCGCTGATTCACCCCTCCACTTT.

This clone has a single count. At one boundary the junction diverges from the germline segment, which might be a read error. The chain recombines TRBV28 with TRBJ1-2; 8 nucleotides line up with TRBD1. The CDR3 totals 15 residues. In germline, CDR1 is MDHEN, CDR2 SYDVKM. CDR3 nucleotides: TGTGCCAGCAGTGTCCGACAGGGGAGGGGCTATGGCTACATCTTC. Translation: CASSVRQGRGYGYIF.

This rearrangement joins TRBV5-1 to TRBJ1-2; D unclear. This CDR3 is 15 amino acids long. CDR1 is SGHRS, CDR2 YFSETQ, per germline. The ends were cut back, 5 bases at V and 4 bases at J, with 18 bases in the middle. The CDR3, as DNA: TGCGCCAGCAGTACGGACTCATCCGGGTCCTATGGCTACACCTTC. Protein: CASSTDSSGSYGYTF.

This sequence joins TRBV12-5 and TRBJ2-3; 10 bases align to TRBD2. Trimming removed 5 bases from V and 3 bases from J; junction bases left unmatched: 2. Germline CDR1 reads LGHNT; CDR2 reads FRNRAP. The CDR3 runs to 14 residues. The CDR3 nucleotides read TGTGCTAGTGGTAAGCGGGGGGGAACAGATACGCAGTATTTT. Protein product: CASGKRGGTDTQYF.

The V call is TRBV11-3, the J call TRBJ2-1, with D possibly TRBD1 on 7 matching bases. CDR3 length: 15 residues. Germline V gives CDR1 SGHNT, CDR2 YENEEA. With 2 bases removed from V and 8 bases from J, the gap between germline ends came to 16 bases. In nucleotides, the CDR3 is TGTGCCAGCAGCTTAAGGGGACAGAGGAGGGATGAGCAGTTCTTC. Residues: CASSLRGQRRDEQFF. The variable domain in full, with the rest retrieved from reference TRBV11-3 and TRBJ2-1, is EAGVVQSPRYKIIEKKQPVAFWCNPISGHNTLYWYLQNLGQGPELLIRYENEEAVDDSQLPKDRFSAERLKGVDSTLKIQPAELGDSAVYLCASSLRGQRRDEQFFGPGTRLTVL.

The genes are TRBV5-4 and TRBJ2-3, with D maybe TRBD2 (5 bases). V lost 4 bases and J 7 bases, leaving 22 bases between the germline ends. CDR1 and CDR2 (germline): SGHNT, YYREEE (reference sequence). The CDR3 is made up of 16 amino acids. The CDR3 loop reads CASSPNALEVGYTQYF. CDR3 DNA: TGTGCCAGCAGCCCAAACGCGTTGGAGGTTGGATATACGCAGTATTTT.

V and J are TRBV18 and TRBJ1-1; tentatively, D is TRBD1 (5 bases). The V gene lost 6 bases and the J gene lost 3 bases, with 17 bases spanning the gap. Germline V CDR1 and CDR2: KGHSH, LQKENI. The length of the CDR3 is 15 residues. This CDR3 reads CASSQEGSPDTEAFF. CDR3 coding DNA: TGTGCCAGCTCTCAGGAGGGGTCCCCGGACACTGAAGCTTTCTTT.

In nucleotides, the CDR3 is TGTGCCTGGAGTGTACTGGAGGGCAATCAGCCCCAGCATTTT. Amino acids: CAWSVLEGNQPQHF. V and J are TRBV30 and TRBJ1-5; D ambiguous. Between the trimmed V and J ends, which lost 0 bases and 2 bases, there was a span of 8 bases. Per germline, CDR1 GTSNPN and CDR2 SVGIG (reference sequence). The CDR3 contains 14 residues.

The table lists this clone with a few counts. This chain uses TRBV30 with TRBJ1-1; 12 nucleotides line up with TRBD1. From germline, CDR1 is GTSNPN and CDR2 SVGIG (reference sequence). The CDR3 totals 15 residues. The junction had 2 bases not matched to a gene; V was cut back by 0 bases and J by 3 bases. CDR3 nucleotides: TGTGCCTGGAGTGTAGGGACAGGGGGCTACACTGAAGCTTTCTTT. This encodes CAWSVGTGGYTEAFF.

This sequence joins TRBV29-1 and TRBJ1-1, with 9 bases aligning to TRBD1. Per germline, CDR1 SQVTM and CDR2 ANQGSEA. Unmatched junction bases numbered 6, after V lost 6 bases and J lost 4 bases. This CDR3 comprises 13 residues. The CDR3: CSVAGTGSTEAFF. The CDR3 region has the DNA TGCAGCGTCGCCGGGACAGGGAGCACTGAAGCTTTCTTT.

The V gene is TRBV28, the J gene TRBJ1-3; D might be TRBD1 (5 bases). V lost 6 bases to trimming and J lost 0 bases, with 15 bases between them. This CDR3 region has 16 residues. Germline assignment: CDR1 MDHEN and CDR2 SYDVKM. CDR3 bases: TGTGCCAGCAGCCTTCCACAGGTCCTCTCTGGAAACACCATATATTTT. Amino acid sequence: CASSLPQVLSGNTIYF.

The V and J genes are TRBV30 and TRBJ1-2; unclear D gene. Germline lookup yields CDR1 GTSNPN and CDR2 SVGIG (reference sequence). The CDR3 has 13 amino acids. V was shortened by 0 bases and J by 4 bases, with 9 bases between the two germline ends. CDR3 DNA: TGTGCCTGGAGTGTAACATTTCGCTATGGCTACACCTTC. Encoded protein: CAWSVTFRYGYTF. Supplemented by reference TRBV30 and TRBJ1-2, the full variable domain reads SQTIHQWPATLVQPVGSPLSLECTVEGTSNPNLYWYRQAAGRGLQLLFYSVGIGQISSEVPQNLSASRPQDRQFILSSKKLLLSDSGFYLCAWSVTFRYGYTFGSGTRLTVV.

V and J are TRBV11-2 and TRBJ2-5; 7 bases match TRBD1. The trim removed 5 bases at V and 7 bases at J, leaving 16 bases unmatched. This CDR3 is built from 16 residues. The germline CDR1 and CDR2 sequences are SGHAT and FQNNGV. The CDR3 nucleotides read TGTGCCAGCAGCCCGAACACAGGGGTCGCCAGGATGACCCAGTACTTC. Its protein product is CASSPNTGVARMTQYF.